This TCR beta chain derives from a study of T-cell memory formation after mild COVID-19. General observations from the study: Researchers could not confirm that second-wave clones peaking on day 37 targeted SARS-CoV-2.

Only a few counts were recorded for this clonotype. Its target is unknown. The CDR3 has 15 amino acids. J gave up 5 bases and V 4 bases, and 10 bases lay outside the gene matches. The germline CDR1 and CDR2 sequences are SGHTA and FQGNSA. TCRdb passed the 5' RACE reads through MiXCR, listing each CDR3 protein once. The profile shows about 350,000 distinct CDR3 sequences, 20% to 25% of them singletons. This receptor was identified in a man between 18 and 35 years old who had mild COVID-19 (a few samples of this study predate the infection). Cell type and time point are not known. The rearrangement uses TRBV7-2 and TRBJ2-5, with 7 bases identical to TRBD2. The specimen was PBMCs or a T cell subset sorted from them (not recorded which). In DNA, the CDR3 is TGTGCCAGCAGCTGGCGCGCGGGGGTTAGTGAGACCCAGTACTTC. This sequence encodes CASSWRAGVSETQYF.